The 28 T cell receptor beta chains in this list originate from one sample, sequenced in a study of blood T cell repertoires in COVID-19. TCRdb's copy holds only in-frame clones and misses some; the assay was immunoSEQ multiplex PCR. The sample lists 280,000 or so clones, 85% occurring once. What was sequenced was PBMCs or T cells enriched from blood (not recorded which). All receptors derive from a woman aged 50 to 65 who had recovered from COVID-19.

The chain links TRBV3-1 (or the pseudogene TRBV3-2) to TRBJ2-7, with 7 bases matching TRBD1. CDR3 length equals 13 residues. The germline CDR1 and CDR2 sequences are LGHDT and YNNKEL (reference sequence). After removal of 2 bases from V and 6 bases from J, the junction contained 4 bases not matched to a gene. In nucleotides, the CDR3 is TGTGCCAGCAGCCAAAACAGGGGTCTCGAGCAGTACTTC. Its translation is CASSQNRGLEQYF.

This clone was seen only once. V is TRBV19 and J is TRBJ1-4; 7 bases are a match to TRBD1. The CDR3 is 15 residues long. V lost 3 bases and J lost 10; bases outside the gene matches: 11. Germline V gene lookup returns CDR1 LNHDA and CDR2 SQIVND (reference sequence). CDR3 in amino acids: CASSMGTADRGKLFF. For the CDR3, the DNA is TGTGCCAGTAGTATGGGGACAGCCGACCGGGGAAAACTGTTTTTT.

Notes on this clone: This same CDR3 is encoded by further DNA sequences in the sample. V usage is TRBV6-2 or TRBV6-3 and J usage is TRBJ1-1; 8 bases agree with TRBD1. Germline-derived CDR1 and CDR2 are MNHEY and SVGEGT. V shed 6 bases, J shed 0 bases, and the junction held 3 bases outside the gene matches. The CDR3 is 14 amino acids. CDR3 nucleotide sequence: TGTGCCAGCAGCCGGGACAGGTTGAACACTGAAGCTTTCTTT. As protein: CASSRDRLNTEAFF.

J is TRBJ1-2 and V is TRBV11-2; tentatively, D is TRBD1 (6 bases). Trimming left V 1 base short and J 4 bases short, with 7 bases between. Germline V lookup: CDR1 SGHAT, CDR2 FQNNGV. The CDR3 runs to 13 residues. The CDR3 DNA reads TGTGCCAGCAGCTTAGGACAGGTCTATGGCTACACCTTC. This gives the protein CASSLGQVYGYTF. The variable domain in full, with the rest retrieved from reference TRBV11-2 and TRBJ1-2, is EAGVAQSPRYKIIEKRQSVAFWCNPISGHATLYWYQQILGQGPKLLIQFQNNGVVDDSQLPKDRFSAERLKGVDSTLKIQPAKLEDSAVYLCASSLGQVYGYTFGSGTRLTVV.

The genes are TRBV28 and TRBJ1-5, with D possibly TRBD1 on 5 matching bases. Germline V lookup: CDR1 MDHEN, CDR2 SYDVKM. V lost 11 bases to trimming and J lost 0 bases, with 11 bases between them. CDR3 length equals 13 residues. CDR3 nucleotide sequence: TGTGCCGGGGGGGTTTATAGCAATCAGCCCCAGCATTTT. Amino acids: CAGGVYSNQPQHF.

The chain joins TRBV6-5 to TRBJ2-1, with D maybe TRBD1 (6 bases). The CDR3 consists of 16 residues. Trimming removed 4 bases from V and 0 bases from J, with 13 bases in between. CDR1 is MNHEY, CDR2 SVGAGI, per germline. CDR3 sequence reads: CASSSVGHLSYNEQFF. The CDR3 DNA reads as TGTGCCAGCAGTTCGGTGGGACACCTCTCCTACAATGAGCAGTTCTTC.

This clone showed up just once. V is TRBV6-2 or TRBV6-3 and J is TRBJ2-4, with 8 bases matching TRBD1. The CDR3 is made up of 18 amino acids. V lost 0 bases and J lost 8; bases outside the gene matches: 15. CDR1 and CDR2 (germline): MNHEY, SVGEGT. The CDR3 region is CASSYSTRSGGKSDIQYF. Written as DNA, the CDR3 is TGTGCCAGCAGTTACTCGACAAGGTCAGGGGGCAAAAGTGACATTCAGTACTTC.

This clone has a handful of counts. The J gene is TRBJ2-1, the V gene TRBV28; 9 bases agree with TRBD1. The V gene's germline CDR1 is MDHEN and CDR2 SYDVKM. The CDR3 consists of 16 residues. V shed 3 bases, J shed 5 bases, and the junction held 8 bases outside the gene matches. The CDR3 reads CASSFSRGTGNNEQFF. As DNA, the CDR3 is TGTGCCAGCAGTTTCTCGAGGGGGACAGGGAACAATGAGCAGTTCTTC.

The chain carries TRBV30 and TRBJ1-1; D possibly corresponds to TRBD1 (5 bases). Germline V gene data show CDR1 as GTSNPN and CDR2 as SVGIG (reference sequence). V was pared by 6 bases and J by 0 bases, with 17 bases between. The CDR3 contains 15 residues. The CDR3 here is CACNRRNLMNTEAFF. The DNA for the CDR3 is TGTGCCTGTAACAGGCGAAATCTCATGAACACTGAAGCTTTCTTT. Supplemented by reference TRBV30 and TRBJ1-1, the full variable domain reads SQTIHQWPATLVQPVGSPLSLECTVEGTSNPNLYWYRQAAGRGLQLLFYSVGIGQISSEVPQNLSASRPQDRQFILSSKKLLLSDSGFYLCACNRRNLMNTEAFFGQGTRLTVV.

This CDR3 reads CASSSGLDIQYF. The CDR3 DNA is TGTGCCAGCAGCTCCGGGTTGGACATTCAGTACTTC. This rearrangement joins TRBV11-3 to TRBJ2-4; no clear D gene. The CDR3 is 12 residues long. Trimming cost V 4 bases and J 8 bases, with 9 bases left between them. The germline V gene encodes CDR1 SGHNT and CDR2 YENEEA.

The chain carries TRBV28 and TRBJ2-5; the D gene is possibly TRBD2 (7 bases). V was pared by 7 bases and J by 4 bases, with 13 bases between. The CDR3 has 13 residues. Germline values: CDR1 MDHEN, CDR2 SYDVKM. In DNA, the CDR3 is TGTGCCAGCACGAGGGGGGGGCGAGAGACCCAGTACTTC. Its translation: CASTRGGRETQYF.

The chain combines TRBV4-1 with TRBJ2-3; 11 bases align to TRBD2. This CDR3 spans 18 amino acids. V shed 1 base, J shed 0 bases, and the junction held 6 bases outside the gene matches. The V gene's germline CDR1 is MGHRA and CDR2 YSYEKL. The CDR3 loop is CASSQGLAGITSTDTQYF. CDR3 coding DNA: TGCGCCAGCAGCCAAGGACTAGCGGGGATAACTAGCACAGATACGCAGTATTTT.

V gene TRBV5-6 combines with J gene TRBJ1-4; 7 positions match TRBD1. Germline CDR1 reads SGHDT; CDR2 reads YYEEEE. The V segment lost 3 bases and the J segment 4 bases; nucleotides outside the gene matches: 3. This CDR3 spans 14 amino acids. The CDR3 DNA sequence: TGTGCCAGCAGCTCCGGGACAGTTAATGAAAAACTGTTTTTT. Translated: CASSSGTVNEKLFF. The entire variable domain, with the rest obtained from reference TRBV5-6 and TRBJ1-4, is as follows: DAGVTQSPTHLIKTRGQQVTLRCSPKSGHDTVSWYQQALGQGPQFIFQYYEEEERQRGNFPDRFSGHQFPNYSSELNVNALLLGDSALYLCASSSGTVNEKLFFGSGTQLSVL.

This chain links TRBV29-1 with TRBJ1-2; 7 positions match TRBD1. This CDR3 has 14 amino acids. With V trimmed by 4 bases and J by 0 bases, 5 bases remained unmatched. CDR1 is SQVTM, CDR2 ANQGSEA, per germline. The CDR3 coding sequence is TGCAGCGTTGCCGACGGGACAGCTAACTATGGCTACACCTTC. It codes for CSVADGTANYGYTF.

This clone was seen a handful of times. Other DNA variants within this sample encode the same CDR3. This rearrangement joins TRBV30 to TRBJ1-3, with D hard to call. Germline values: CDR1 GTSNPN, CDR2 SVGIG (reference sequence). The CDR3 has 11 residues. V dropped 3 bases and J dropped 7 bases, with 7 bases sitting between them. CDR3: CAWSAGNTIYF. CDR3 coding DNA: TGTGCCTGGAGCGCGGGGAACACCATATATTTT.

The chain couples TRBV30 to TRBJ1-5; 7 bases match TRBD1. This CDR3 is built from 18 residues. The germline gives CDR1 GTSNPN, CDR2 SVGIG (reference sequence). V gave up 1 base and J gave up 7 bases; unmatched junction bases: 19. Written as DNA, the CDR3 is TGTGCCTGGAGTGGCCTACGTCCGGCAGGGGGGTTACTCCAGCCCCAGCATTTT. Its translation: CAWSGLRPAGGLLQPQHF.

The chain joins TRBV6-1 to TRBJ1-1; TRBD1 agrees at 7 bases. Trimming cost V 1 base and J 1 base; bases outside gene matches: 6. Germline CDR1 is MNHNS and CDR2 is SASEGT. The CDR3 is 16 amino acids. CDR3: CASSEEGGVWNTEAFF. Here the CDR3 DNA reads TGTGCCAGCAGTGAAGAAGGGGGCGTTTGGAACACTGAAGCTTTCTTT.

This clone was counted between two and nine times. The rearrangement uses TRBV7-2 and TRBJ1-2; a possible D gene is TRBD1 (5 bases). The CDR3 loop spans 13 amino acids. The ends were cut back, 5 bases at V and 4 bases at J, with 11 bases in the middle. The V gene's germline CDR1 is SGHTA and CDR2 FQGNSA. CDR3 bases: TGTGCCAGCAGCCAGGACAAGATCTATGGCTACACCTTC. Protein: CASSQDKIYGYTF.

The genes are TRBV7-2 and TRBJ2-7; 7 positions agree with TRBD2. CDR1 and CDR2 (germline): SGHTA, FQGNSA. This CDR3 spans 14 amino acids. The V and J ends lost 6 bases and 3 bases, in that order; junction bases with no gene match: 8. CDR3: CASRPTSSGYEQYF. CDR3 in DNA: TGTGCCAGCAGGCCGACTAGCTCGGGCTACGAGCAGTACTTC.

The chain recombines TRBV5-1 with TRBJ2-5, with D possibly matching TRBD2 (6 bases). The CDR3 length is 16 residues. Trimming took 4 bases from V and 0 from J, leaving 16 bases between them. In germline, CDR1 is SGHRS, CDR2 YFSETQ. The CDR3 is CASSVGGVGNQETQYF. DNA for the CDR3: TGCGCCAGCAGCGTGGGGGGAGTAGGGAACCAAGAGACCCAGTACTTC. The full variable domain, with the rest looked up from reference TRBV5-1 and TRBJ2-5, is KAGVTQTPRYLIKTRGQQVTLSCSPISGHRSVSWYQQTPGQGLQFLFEYFSETQRNKGNFPGRFSGRQFSNSRSEMNVSTLELGDSALYLCASSVGGVGNQETQYFGPGTRLLVL.

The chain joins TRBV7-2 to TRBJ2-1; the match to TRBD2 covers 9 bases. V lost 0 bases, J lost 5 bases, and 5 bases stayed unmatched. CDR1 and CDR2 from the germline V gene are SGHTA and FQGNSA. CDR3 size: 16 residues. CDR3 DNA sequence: TGTGCCAGCAGCTTAGCTTCCGGCGGGAGGGACAATGAGCAGTTCTTC. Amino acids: CASSLASGGRDNEQFF.

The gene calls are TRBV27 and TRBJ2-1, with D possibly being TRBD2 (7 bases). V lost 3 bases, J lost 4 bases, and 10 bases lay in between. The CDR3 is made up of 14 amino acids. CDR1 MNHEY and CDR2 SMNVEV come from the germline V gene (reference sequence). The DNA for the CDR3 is TGTGCCAGCAGTTTTCGGGGGGCTTACAATGAGCAGTTCTTC. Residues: CASSFRGAYNEQFF.

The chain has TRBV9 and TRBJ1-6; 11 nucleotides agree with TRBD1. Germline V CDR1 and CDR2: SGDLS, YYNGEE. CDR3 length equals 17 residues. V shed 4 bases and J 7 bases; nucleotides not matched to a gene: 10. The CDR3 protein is CASSFSPGTGGNSPLHF. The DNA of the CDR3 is TGTGCCAGCAGCTTTTCCCCCGGGACAGGGGGGAATTCACCCCTCCACTTT.

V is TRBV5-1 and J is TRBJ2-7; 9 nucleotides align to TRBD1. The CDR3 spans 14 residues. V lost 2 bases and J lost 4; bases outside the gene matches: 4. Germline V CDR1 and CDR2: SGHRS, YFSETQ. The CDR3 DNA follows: TGCGCCAGCAGCTTCACAGGGGGCAGGTACGAGCAGTACTTC. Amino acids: CASSFTGGRYEQYF.

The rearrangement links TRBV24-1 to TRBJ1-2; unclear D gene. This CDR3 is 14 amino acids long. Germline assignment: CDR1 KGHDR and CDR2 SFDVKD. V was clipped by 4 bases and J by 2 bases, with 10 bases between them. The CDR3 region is CATSDRTSNYGYTF. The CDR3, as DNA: TGTGCCACCAGTGACAGAACCTCAAACTATGGCTACACCTTC.

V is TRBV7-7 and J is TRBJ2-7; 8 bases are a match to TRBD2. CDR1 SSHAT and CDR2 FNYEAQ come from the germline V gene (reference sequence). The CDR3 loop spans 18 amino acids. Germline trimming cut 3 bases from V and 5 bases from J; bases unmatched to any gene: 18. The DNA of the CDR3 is TGTGCCAGCAGCTTTACGCTGAGCTGTCGACTAGCGAGGAACGAGCAGTACTTC. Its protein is CASSFTLSCRLARNEQYF.

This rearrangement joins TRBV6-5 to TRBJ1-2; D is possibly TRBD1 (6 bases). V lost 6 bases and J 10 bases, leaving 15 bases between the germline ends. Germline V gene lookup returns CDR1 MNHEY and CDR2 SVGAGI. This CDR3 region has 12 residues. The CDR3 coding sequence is TGTGCCAGCAGAGAGGACAGCTGGGACTACACCTTC. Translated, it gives CASREDSWDYTF.

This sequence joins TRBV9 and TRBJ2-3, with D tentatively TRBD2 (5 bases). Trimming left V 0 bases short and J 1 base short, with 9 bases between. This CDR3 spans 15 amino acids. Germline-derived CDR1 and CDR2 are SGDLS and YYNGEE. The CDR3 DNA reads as TGTGCCAGCAGCGTAGGCGGGCGGGGCACAGATACGCAGTATTTT. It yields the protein CASSVGGRGTDTQYF.